The next 20 T cell receptor beta chains were all read from a single sample in a study of cytomegalovirus exposure and HLA in healthy donors. The protocol was immunoSEQ multiplex PCR, while the TCRdb copy is restricted to in-frame clones and leaves out a portion. This sample yields some 98,000 clones, of which roughly nine tenths are seen a single time; roughly 3.8% belongs to the top ten. Sequencing input: PBMCs. The receptor set was obtained from a woman in her 30s in good health and CMV-seronegative.

The chain employs TRBV7-6 and TRBJ2-7, with unresolved D. The germline CDR1 and CDR2 sequences are SGHVS and FNYEAQ. Trimming left V 5 bases short and J 1 base short, with 6 bases between. The CDR3 consists of 12 residues. CDR3 nucleotide sequence: TGTGCCAGCAGCCCAGGTTCCTACGAGCAGTACTTC. Amino acid sequence: CASSPGSYEQYF.

The chain joins TRBV28 to TRBJ1-5; no clear D. Germline V gene sequence: CDR1 MDHEN, CDR2 SYDVKM. The CDR3 length is 16 residues. V was clipped by 2 bases and J by 1 base, with 12 bases between them. CDR3 in DNA: TGTGCCAGCAGTTTAGACGGCAGGTCGAGCAATCAGCCCCAGCATTTT. Translation gives CASSLDGRSSNQPQHF. The full variable domain, with the rest looked up from reference TRBV28 and TRBJ1-5, is DVKVTQSSRYLVKRTGEKVFLECVQDMDHENMFWYRQDPGLGLRLIYFSYDVKMKEKGDIPEGYSVSREKKERFSLILESASTNQTSMYLCASSLDGRSSNQPQHFGDGTRLSIL.

This rearrangement joins TRBV15 to TRBJ1-4; D gene uncertain. Germline values: CDR1 LNHNV, CDR2 YYDKDF (reference sequence). V lost 3 bases, J lost 0 bases, and 8 bases lay in between. The CDR3 is made up of 15 amino acids. CDR3 amino acids: CATSRFGATNEKLFF. The CDR3 coding sequence is TGTGCCACCAGCAGGTTCGGTGCAACTAATGAAAAACTGTTTTTT.

V is TRBV15 and J is TRBJ2-7; tentative D call: TRBD2 (6 bases). The CDR3 sequence is 15 residues long. Between the trimmed V and J ends, which lost 1 base and 0 bases, there was a span of 10 bases. Germline V CDR1 and CDR2: LNHNV, YYDKDF (reference sequence). The chain's CDR3 is CATSRGSGSSYEQYF. In DNA form, the CDR3 reads TGTGCCACCAGCAGAGGTAGCGGTAGCTCCTACGAGCAGTACTTC.

In its sample, this clone was seen once. The V and J genes are TRBV29-1 and TRBJ2-5, with D perhaps TRBD1 (5 bases). Germline V lookup: CDR1 SQVTM, CDR2 ANQGSEA. V shed 3 bases and J shed 4 bases, with 9 bases lying between them. The CDR3 runs to 12 residues. CDR3 nucleotides: TGCAGCGTTGACAGGGTCGGAGAGACCCAGTACTTC. Residues: CSVDRVGETQYF.

This chain connects TRBV6-5 to TRBJ2-5; D not resolved. V was trimmed by 7 bases and J by 7 bases, leaving 19 bases between them. The CDR3 length is 14 residues. In germline, CDR1 is MNHEY, CDR2 SVGAGI. CDR3: CASTTPEAMGTQYF. The CDR3 nucleotides are TGTGCCAGCACCACCCCCGAGGCTATGGGGACCCAGTACTTC.

In regard to this clone: This sample includes further DNA sequences coding for the same CDR3. This sequence joins TRBV7-9 and TRBJ1-1; 7 nucleotides line up with TRBD1. The CDR3 sequence is 15 residues long. The V segment lost 3 bases and the J segment 1 base; nucleotides outside the gene matches: 5. Germline V gene data show CDR1 as SEHNR and CDR2 as FQNEAQ (reference sequence). As DNA, the CDR3 is TGTGCCAGCAGCTTGGCAGGGGGACCGAACACTGAAGCTTTCTTT. Translated, it gives CASSLAGGPNTEAFF. The full variable domain, with the rest looked up from reference TRBV7-9 and TRBJ1-1, is DTGVSQNPRHKITKRGQNVTFRCDPISEHNRLYWYRQTLGQGPEFLTYFQNEAQLEKSRLLSDRFSAERPKGSFSTLEIQRTEQGDSAMYLCASSLAGGPNTEAFFGQGTRLTVV.

This clone was picked up one time. This sequence joins TRBV7-9 and TRBJ1-4; TRBD1 matches at 7 bases. Germline V CDR1 and CDR2: SEHNR, FQNEAQ (reference sequence). The CDR3 length is 16 residues. V was clipped by 5 bases and J by 0 bases; unmatched bases: 6. The CDR3 region is CASSKTGTATNEKLFF. DNA for the CDR3: TGTGCCAGCAGCAAGACAGGGACCGCAACTAATGAAAAACTGTTTTTT.

This clone was recorded only once. The CDR3 DNA follows: TGCGCCAGCAGTCTGAAAGGCGGGGGGGCCAGTGAGCAGTTCTTC. Its translation: CASSLKGGGASEQFF. The V and J genes are TRBV10-2 and TRBJ2-1; 9 nucleotides agree with TRBD2. Germline V CDR1 and CDR2: WSHSY, SAAADI. Trimming took 5 bases from V and 9 from J; bases not matched to a gene: 11. The CDR3 consists of 15 residues.

The CDR3 bases are TGTGCCATCAGGATGACAGGGGGCGAGCAGTACTTC. Protein product: CAIRMTGGEQYF. The rearrangement links TRBV10-3 to TRBJ2-7, with 9 bases aligning to TRBD1. The CDR3 covers 12 residues. After removal of 6 bases from V and 6 bases from J, the junction contained 3 bases not matched to a gene. Germline V gives CDR1 ENHRY, CDR2 SYGVKD.

The count of this clone is one. V is TRBV9 and J is TRBJ2-7; 10 nucleotides align to TRBD1. Germline assignment: CDR1 SGDLS and CDR2 YYNGEE. There are 15 residues in the CDR3. The J segment lost 3 bases and the V segment lost 0 bases, leaving 3 bases of the junction unmatched. In DNA, the CDR3 is TGTGCCAGCAGCGTAGCCGGGACAGGGGTCTACGAGCAGTACTTC. Translating it yields CASSVAGTGVYEQYF.

The J gene is TRBJ1-3, the V gene TRBV7-8; D is perhaps TRBD1 (5 bases). Trimming cost V 5 bases and J 0 bases, with 11 bases left between them. The CDR3 is made up of 15 amino acids. Germline V gene sequence: CDR1 SGHVS, CDR2 FQNEAQ. CDR3 residues: CASSPLTASGNTIYF. The CDR3 DNA reads TGTGCCAGCAGCCCCCTGACAGCCTCTGGAAACACCATATATTTT.

The CDR3 sequence: CASSVQGSSNQPQHF. The CDR3 bases are TGTGCCAGCAGCGTACAGGGGAGTAGCAATCAGCCCCAGCATTTT. The rearrangement links TRBV7-2 to TRBJ1-5, with 7 bases that match TRBD1. The CDR3 consists of 15 residues. Losses at the gene ends were 5 bases for V and 0 bases for J; bases not matched to a gene: 4. Germline V lookup: CDR1 SGHTA, CDR2 FQGNSA.

The V and J genes are TRBV2 and TRBJ1-4; no clear D. The germline V and J ends were trimmed by 6 bases and 8 bases, with 10 bases remaining between them. Germline V gives CDR1 SNHLY, CDR2 FYNNEI. The CDR3 length is 12 residues. The CDR3 nucleotides read TGTGCCAGCAGCGTCGGCGGGGAAAAACTGTTTTTT. Translated: CASSVGGEKLFF.

This sequence joins TRBV9 and TRBJ1-1; a weak D match, TRBD1 (6 bases). The CDR3 contains 14 residues. CDR1 and CDR2 from the germline V gene are SGDLS and YYNGEE. V lost 5 bases and J lost 7, with 18 bases in between. DNA of the CDR3: TGTGCCAGCAGGCGGACAGACACATCACATGAAGCTTTCTTT. Translating it yields CASRRTDTSHEAFF. Variable domain in full (rest from reference TRBV9 and TRBJ1-1): DSGVTQTPKHLITATGQRVTLRCSPRSGDLSVYWYQQSLDQGLQFLIQYYNGEERAKGNILERFSAQQFPDLHSELNLSSLELGDSALYFCASRRTDTSHEAFFGQGTRLTVV.

The chain employs TRBV9 and TRBJ2-3; possibly TRBD1 for D (8 bases). CDR3 length: 15 amino acids. From germline, CDR1 is SGDLS and CDR2 YYNGEE. With 4 bases removed from V and 4 bases from J, the gap between germline ends came to 16 bases. The CDR3 spells CASSPGGGRADTQYF. The CDR3 DNA reads as TGTGCCAGCAGCCCAGGGGGCGGGAGAGCAGATACGCAGTATTTT.

This clone was detected only once. V is TRBV18 and J is TRBJ2-4, with TRBD2 matching 9 bases. Trimming cost V 5 bases and J 8 bases; bases outside gene matches: 4. Germline CDR1 is KGHSH and CDR2 is LQKENI. The CDR3 length is 13 residues. The CDR3: CASSLAGVDIQYF. The CDR3 DNA reads as TGTGCCAGCTCATTAGCGGGGGTGGACATTCAGTACTTC.

This sequence joins TRBV15 and TRBJ1-1; D remains ambiguous. V lost 0 bases and J 1 base, leaving 9 bases between the germline ends. The length of the CDR3 is 15 residues. Germline CDR1 and CDR2: LNHNV and YYDKDF (reference sequence). The DNA for the CDR3 is TGTGCCACCAGCAGAGATCTAGCGGGGAACACTGAAGCTTTCTTT. Translation gives CATSRDLAGNTEAFF.

The chain uses TRBV28 and TRBJ2-7; TRBD2 matches at 16 bases. This CDR3 comprises 18 residues. Germline CDR1 is MDHEN and CDR2 is SYDVKM. The V segment lost 8 bases and the J segment 4 bases; nucleotides outside the gene matches: 14. CDR3 sequence: CASFPPGLAGGPGYEQYF. The CDR3 nucleotides read TGTGCCAGCTTTCCGCCGGGACTAGCGGGAGGGCCTGGGTACGAGCAGTACTTC.

The chain carries TRBV5-1 and TRBJ2-5, with D possibly TRBD1 on 6 matching bases. Germline-derived CDR1 and CDR2 are SGHRS and YFSETQ. The CDR3 is made up of 15 amino acids. Trimming removed 6 bases from V and 4 bases from J, with 19 bases in between. The CDR3 region has the DNA TGCGCCAGCACCCCAAAACAGGGTCCCCTAGAGACCCAGTACTTC. Residues: CASTPKQGPLETQYF.